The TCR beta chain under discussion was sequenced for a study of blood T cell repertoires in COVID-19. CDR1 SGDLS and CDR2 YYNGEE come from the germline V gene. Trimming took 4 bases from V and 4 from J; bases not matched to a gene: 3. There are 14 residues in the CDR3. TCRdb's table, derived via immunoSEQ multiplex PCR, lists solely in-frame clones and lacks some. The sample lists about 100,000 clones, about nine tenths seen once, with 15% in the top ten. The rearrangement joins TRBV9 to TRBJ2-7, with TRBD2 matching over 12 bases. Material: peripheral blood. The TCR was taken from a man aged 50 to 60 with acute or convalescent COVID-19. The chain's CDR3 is CASSPTSGGYEQYF. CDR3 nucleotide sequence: TGTGCCAGCAGCCCGACTAGCGGGGGTTACGAGCAGTACTTC.